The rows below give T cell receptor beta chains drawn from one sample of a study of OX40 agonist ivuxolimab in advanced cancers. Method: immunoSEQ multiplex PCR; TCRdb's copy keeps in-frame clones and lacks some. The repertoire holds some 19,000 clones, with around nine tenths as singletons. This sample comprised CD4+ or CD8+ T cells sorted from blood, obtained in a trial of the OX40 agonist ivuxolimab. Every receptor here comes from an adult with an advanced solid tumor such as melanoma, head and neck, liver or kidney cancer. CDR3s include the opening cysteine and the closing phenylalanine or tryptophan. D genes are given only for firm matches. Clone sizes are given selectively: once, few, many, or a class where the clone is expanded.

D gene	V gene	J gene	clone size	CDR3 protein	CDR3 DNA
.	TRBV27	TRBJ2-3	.	CASSYQAGTDTQYF	TGTGCCAGCAGTTACCAGGCCGGCACAGATACGCAGTATTTT
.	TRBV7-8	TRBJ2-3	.	CASSSFGTDTQYF	TGTGCCAGCAGCTCCTTCGGCACAGATACGCAGTATTTT
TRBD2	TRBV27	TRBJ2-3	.	CASSSTSGRIGDTQYF	TGTGCCAGCAGTTCGACTAGCGGGAGAATCGGAGATACGCAGTATTTT
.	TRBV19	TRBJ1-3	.	CASSIAGNSGNTIYF	TGTGCCAGTAGTATAGCAGGCAACTCTGGAAACACCATATATTTT
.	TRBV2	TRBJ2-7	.	CASSEAGGPTHTYEQYF	TGTGCCAGCAGTGAAGCGGGGGGCCCCACCCACACCTACGAGCAGTACTTC
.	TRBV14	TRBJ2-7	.	CASSPGHTTYEQYF	TGTGCCAGCAGCCCGGGACACACTACCTACGAGCAGTACTTC
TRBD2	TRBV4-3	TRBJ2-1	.	CASSQSRTSGSYDEQFF	TGCGCCAGCAGCCAATCTCGTACTAGCGGGAGTTATGATGAGCAGTTCTTC
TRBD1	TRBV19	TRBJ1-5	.	CASSILQGNQPQHF	TGTGCCAGTAGTATATTACAGGGGAATCAGCCCCAGCATTTT
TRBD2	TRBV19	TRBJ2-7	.	CASSRELAGRDEQYF	TGTGCCAGTAGTCGGGAACTAGCGGGACGCGACGAGCAGTACTTC
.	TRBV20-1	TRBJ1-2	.	CSAAGGGYTF	TGCAGTGCGGCGGGGGGGGGCTACACCTTC
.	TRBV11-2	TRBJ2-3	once	CASSFHSRDTQYF	TGTGCCAGCAGCTTCCACTCTAGAGATACGCAGTATTTT
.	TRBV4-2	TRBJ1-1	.	CASNRGTHGTEAFF	TGTGCCAGCAACCGAGGGACTCACGGCACTGAAGCTTTCTTT
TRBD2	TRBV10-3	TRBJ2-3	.	CAISEASGRAPDTQYF	TGTGCCATCAGTGAGGCTAGCGGGAGGGCCCCAGATACGCAGTATTTT
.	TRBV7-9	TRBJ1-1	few	CASSPGLGNTEAFF	TGTGCCAGCAGCCCAGGGCTCGGGAACACTGAAGCTTTCTTT
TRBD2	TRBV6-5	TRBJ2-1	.	CASRAGTSSYNEQFF	TGTGCCAGCAGAGCCGGGACTAGCTCCTACAATGAGCAGTTCTTC
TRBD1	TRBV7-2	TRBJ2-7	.	CASSRQGAVYEQYF	TGTGCCAGCAGCCGACAGGGGGCAGTTTACGAGCAGTACTTC
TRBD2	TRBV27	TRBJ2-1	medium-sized	CASSPAGGASYNEQFF	TGTGCCAGCAGTCCCGCGGGGGGGGCCTCCTACAATGAGCAGTTCTTC
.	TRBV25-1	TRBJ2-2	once	CASLVGGELFF	TGTGCCAGTTTAGTTGGCGGGGAGCTGTTTTTT
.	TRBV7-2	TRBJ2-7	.	CASSSYRGSSYEQYF	TGTGCCAGCAGCTCCTATAGGGGGAGCTCCTACGAGCAGTACTTC
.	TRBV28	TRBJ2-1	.	CASRTPGLGLDEQFF	TGTGCCAGCAGAACTCCGGGACTGGGGTTGGATGAGCAGTTCTTC
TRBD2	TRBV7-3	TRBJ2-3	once	CASSSGLTSTDTQYF	TGTGCCAGCAGCTCGGGACTAACTAGCACAGATACGCAGTATTTT
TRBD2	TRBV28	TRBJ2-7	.	CASSSAPGTSDEQYF	TGTGCCAGCAGTTCCGCACCCGGGACTAGCGACGAGCAGTACTTC
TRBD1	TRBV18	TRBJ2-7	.	CASYLGQDQSAVSSYEQYF	TGTGCCAGCTACCTTGGACAGGACCAGTCCGCTGTTAGCTCCTACGAGCAGTACTTC
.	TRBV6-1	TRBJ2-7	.	CASSEGTHVYEQYF	TGTGCCAGCAGTGAAGGGACTCATGTCTACGAGCAGTACTTC
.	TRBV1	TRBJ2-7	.	CTSSQIRDTYEQYF	TGCACCAGCAGCCAGATACGGGATACCTACGAGCAGTACTTC